The clone carrying this T cell receptor (beta chain) came up a few times. Some clones are missing from TCRdb's copy, which holds only in-frame ones; the method was immunoSEQ multiplex PCR. The table has fewer than 90,000 clones, around 94% seen once. This CDR3 contains 14 residues. V was pared by 1 base and J by 8 bases, with 14 bases between. Germline lookup yields CDR1 SEHNR and CDR2 FQNEAQ (reference sequence). The source of the sample is a study of T cell changes during pregnancy in multiple sclerosis. Sample: peripheral blood, taken after pregnancy. V usage is TRBV7-9 and J usage is TRBJ1-2, with TRBD1 as a possible D gene (6 bases). The receptor's source is a female donor in good health, enrolled as a control in a pregnancy study. CDR3 DNA sequence: TGTGCCAGCAGCTTAGATACAACAGGGTCAGGCTACACCTTC. This encodes CASSLDTTGSGYTF.